Listed here is a single T cell receptor beta chain. Trimming removed 2 bases from V and 3 bases from J, with 16 bases in between. The CDR3 length is 16 residues. Looked up from germline, CDR1 is SGHAT and CDR2 is FQNNGV. These data originate in a study of blood T cell repertoires in COVID-19. At the level of the study: In each case, the material was cDNA or gDNA derived from T cells, B-cell-depleted T cells, or PBMCs.

Repertoires were generated with immunoSEQ multiplex PCR, while TCRdb's copy carries only in-frame clones and drops some. This table has around 200,000 clones, about 91% appearing once. Input material: PBMCs or T cells enriched from blood (not recorded which). The origin of this receptor is a woman between 18 and 30 years old who had recovered from COVID-19. J is TRBJ1-2 and V is TRBV11-2; TRBD1 is a possible D gene (6 bases). CDR3 in DNA: TGTGCCAGCAGCTTATCATCAGGGGCTCGCGACTATGGCTACACCTTC. Its translation is CASSLSSGARDYGYTF.